The subject of this entry is one TCR beta chain. The CDR3 is 15 residues long. Germline V gives CDR1 SEHNR, CDR2 FQNEAQ (reference sequence). Trimming pared 5 bases from V and 5 bases from J, leaving 18 bases between. Regarding treatment: oral pan-JAK inhibitor, 5-10 mg twice daily. RNA extraction was followed by reverse transcription into cDNA, which acted as the sequencing template. Some clones are missing from TCRdb's copy, which holds only in-frame ones; the method was immunoSEQ multiplex PCR. The profile shows fewer than 150,000 clones, roughly 82% of them singletons. This sample stems from a study of CD8+ T cells in alopecia areata.

Here the sequenced sample was CD8+ T cells sorted from blood, taken at week 4, from a patient treated with tofacitinib. The receptor's source is a human donor with alopecia areata. The V call is TRBV7-9, the J call TRBJ2-5; D might be TRBD1 (8 bases). CDR3 sequence: CASSPRQGRVETQYF. The CDR3 coding sequence is TGTGCCAGCAGCCCCAGACAGGGGAGGGTGGAGACCCAGTACTTC. Full variable domain (missing parts from reference TRBV7-9 and TRBJ2-5): DTGVSQNPRHKITKRGQNVTFRCDPISEHNRLYWYRQTLGQGPEFLTYFQNEAQLEKSRLLSDRFSAERPKGSFSTLEIQRTEQGDSAMYLCASSPRQGRVETQYFGPGTRLLVL.